This TCR beta chain was retrieved from a study of T-cell reconstitution after alpha-beta-depleted transplantation in children. General study points: Among T cells one year after transplant, newly produced cells accounted for most counts and diversity. The study traced high day-60 TCRbeta diversity in some patients to surviving recipient T cells and thymic progenitors. Alpha-beta T cells present about two months after transplant were reported to originate from several hundred expanded graft clones.

CDR1 LNHNV and CDR2 YYDKDF come from the germline V gene (reference sequence). V lost 2 bases and J lost 3, with 3 bases in between. The CDR3 covers 12 residues. TCRbeta library construction was performed incorporating unique molecular identifiers. TCRdb processed the PCR reads anew with MiXCR; each CDR3 protein has one entry. Counted here are 550,000 to 800,000 distinct CDR3 sequences, around 12% occurring once; the ten biggest clones make up about 0.77%. A remark on this clonotype: What it recognizes is unknown.

The chain carries TRBV15 and TRBJ2-3; no clear D gene. This clonotype was sampled from a girl aged 2-10 years with congenital amegakaryocytic thrombocytopenia, due to receive a stem cell transplant. Material: PBMCs, obtained before TCRalphabeta/CD19-depleted stem cell transplant. CDR3 amino acids: CATSRLTDTQYF. The CDR3, as DNA: TGTGCCACCAGCAGATTAACAGATACGCAGTATTTT. The variable domain in full, completed from reference TRBV15 and TRBJ2-3, reads DAMVIQNPRYQVTQFGKPVTLSCSQTLNHNVMYWYQQKSSQAPKLLFHYYDKDFNNEADTPDNFQSRRPNTSFCFLDIRSPGLGDTAMYLCATSRLTDTQYFGPGTRLTVL.